Each of the 30 T cell receptor beta chains below was sequenced from the same sample in a study of cytomegalovirus exposure and HLA in healthy donors. The PCR employed 60 Vbeta primers together with 13 Jbeta primers. Data came from immunoSEQ multiplex PCR; TCRdb stores just in-frame clones and leaves some out. The sample lists about 120,000 clones, around 80% occurring once. Material for sequencing was PBMCs. Receptor source: a female donor in good health and CMV-seropositive.

V and J are TRBV5-4 and TRBJ2-7, with D tentatively TRBD1 (6 bases). Germline V gene data show CDR1 as SGHNT and CDR2 as YYREEE (reference sequence). The CDR3 contains 15 residues. Trimming cost V 5 bases and J 0 bases, with 15 bases left between them. CDR3 coding DNA: TGTGCCAGCAGTCCTGGGGGCAGAAGCTCCTACGAGCAGTACTTC. Translating it yields CASSPGGRSSYEQYF.

The rearrangement uses TRBV6-5 and TRBJ2-1, with TRBD2 identical over 12 bases. The CDR3 contains 14 residues. The germline V gene has CDR1 MNHEY and CDR2 SVGAGI. The junction had 14 bases not matched to a gene; V was cut back by 10 bases and J by 13 bases. The DNA for the CDR3 is TGTGCCATCTCACTTACGACTAGCGGGGGCCCTCAGTTCTTC. It translates to CAISLTTSGGPQFF.

The rearrangement uses TRBV5-1 and TRBJ2-5; the match to TRBD2 covers 12 bases. Germline assignment: CDR1 SGHRS and CDR2 YFSETQ. J gave up 2 bases and V 0 bases, and 5 bases lay outside the gene matches. The CDR3 has 17 residues. Here the CDR3 reads CASSLGLAGGLQETQYF. CDR3 DNA: TGCGCCAGCAGCTTGGGGCTAGCGGGGGGGCTGCAAGAGACCCAGTACTTC.

The gene calls are TRBV12-2 and TRBJ1-5. TRBV12-2 represents a pseudogene. The CDR3 extends over 18 amino acids. The CDR3 bases are TGTGCAAGTCGCTTAGCCAGGACTAGGGGAGTGAGTTATCAGCCCCAGCATTTT. Translated: CASRLARTRGVSYQPQHF.

The V call is TRBV30, the J call TRBJ2-7; D might be TRBD2 (5 bases). The V gene's germline CDR1 is GTSNPN and CDR2 SVGIG (reference sequence). The CDR3 has 12 amino acids. Trimming removed 8 bases from V and 1 base from J, with 12 bases in between. The CDR3 here is CAVGRGSYEQYF. The DNA for the CDR3 is TGTGCCGTAGGCCGAGGGTCCTACGAGCAGTACTTC.

This chain links TRBV19 with TRBJ1-1; the match to TRBD1 covers 7 bases. The germline CDR1 and CDR2 sequences are LNHDA and SQIVND (reference sequence). With V trimmed by 5 bases and J by 5 bases, 5 bases remained unmatched. The CDR3 covers 13 residues. In nucleotides, the CDR3 is TGTGCCAGTAGTTACACAGGGGAAACTGAAGCTTTCTTT. As protein: CASSYTGETEAFF.

Only a few counts were recorded for this clone. V gene TRBV6-1 combines with J gene TRBJ1-4; 8 bases map to TRBD1. The CDR3 loop spans 14 amino acids. The V gene end was trimmed by 6 bases and the J gene end by 2 bases; junction bases not matched to a gene: 2. Germline CDR1 reads MNHNS; CDR2 reads SASEGT. The CDR3 sequence is CASRQGDTNEKLFF. CDR3 bases: TGTGCCAGCAGACAGGGGGATACTAATGAAAAACTGTTTTTT.

The chain combines TRBV5-1 with TRBJ1-4, with D maybe TRBD1 (6 bases). This CDR3 region has 16 residues. Trimming left V 4 bases short and J 7 bases short, with 20 bases between. CDR1 is SGHRS and CDR2 is YFSETQ in the germline V gene. CDR3 region: CASSPIERGAPEKLFF. The CDR3 region has the DNA TGCGCCAGCAGCCCAATTGAGCGGGGGGCGCCTGAAAAACTGTTTTTT.

This chain links TRBV15 with TRBJ1-2, with 8 bases lining up with TRBD1. CDR1 is LNHNV, CDR2 YYDKDF, per germline (reference sequence). The CDR3 is 13 residues long. J gave up 10 bases and V 6 bases, and 10 bases lay outside the gene matches. The CDR3 loop is CATSRQGTRPYTF. The CDR3 DNA follows: TGTGCCACCAGTCGACAGGGGACAAGGCCCTACACCTTC.

The rearrangement uses TRBV6-1 and TRBJ2-5, with TRBD2 as a possible D gene (7 bases). Between the trimmed V and J ends, which lost 4 bases and 5 bases, there was a span of 14 bases. Germline assignment: CDR1 MNHNS and CDR2 SASEGT. The CDR3 contains 14 residues. The DNA for the CDR3 is TGTGCCAGCAGTGGAGGGGGGGCGCAGGAGACCCAGTACTTC. Translating it yields CASSGGGAQETQYF.

The V and J genes are TRBV7-3 and TRBJ1-2, with TRBD1 identical over 11 bases. In germline, CDR1 is SGHTA, CDR2 FQGTGA. Losses at the gene ends were 5 bases for V and 8 bases for J; bases not matched to a gene: 4. The CDR3 spans 13 residues. The CDR3 bases are TGTGCCAGCAGCCCCGGACAGGGGGCAGGCTACACCTTC. Protein: CASSPGQGAGYTF. Complete variable domain (other parts from reference TRBV7-3 and TRBJ1-2): GAGVSQTPSNKVTEKGKYVELRCDPISGHTALYWYRQSLGQGPEFLIYFQGTGAADDSGLPNDRFFAVRPEGSVSTLKIQRTERGDSAVYLCASSPGQGAGYTFGSGTRLTVV.

V is TRBV2 and J is TRBJ1-1, with D tentatively TRBD1 (5 bases). V was trimmed by 8 bases and J by 5 bases, leaving 15 bases between them. CDR1 is SNHLY, CDR2 FYNNEI, per germline. This CDR3 contains 13 residues. Written as DNA, the CDR3 is TGTGCCAGCGGCTGGGGCTTGGGGACTGAAGCTTTCTTT. This sequence encodes CASGWGLGTEAFF.

This clone has just one count. V and J are TRBV5-4 and TRBJ2-4; 7 nucleotides match TRBD1. The germline V gene encodes CDR1 SGHNT and CDR2 YYREEE (reference sequence). Germline trimming cut 5 bases from V and 3 bases from J; bases unmatched to any gene: 5. The CDR3 runs to 14 residues. CDR3 in amino acids: CASSLPGGKNIQYF. The CDR3 DNA follows: TGTGCCAGCAGTCTTCCAGGGGGCAAAAACATTCAGTACTTC.

The chain combines TRBV10-3 with TRBJ1-1; D is undetermined. The V end lost 0 bases, the J end lost 6 bases, and 8 bases lay between the germline ends. The germline V gene encodes CDR1 ENHRY and CDR2 SYGVKD. This CDR3 is built from 13 residues. The CDR3 region is CAISESGFAEAFF. CDR3 bases: TGTGCCATCAGTGAGTCCGGGTTTGCTGAAGCTTTCTTT.

This clone was found once. The genes are TRBV5-6 and TRBJ2-3; 8 bases are a match to TRBD1. Germline V gives CDR1 SGHDT, CDR2 YYEEEE. V trimming: 3 bases; J trimming: 3 bases; junction bases outside the gene matches: 6. This CDR3 is built from 15 residues. The CDR3 reads CASSSDRGWTDTQYF. The CDR3 DNA sequence: TGTGCCAGCAGCTCCGACAGGGGTTGGACAGATACGCAGTATTTT.

The chain couples TRBV18 to TRBJ1-2; D gene ambiguous. Trimming removed 2 bases from V and 7 bases from J, with 11 bases in between. The germline V gene encodes CDR1 KGHSH and CDR2 LQKENI. The CDR3 contains 13 residues. The CDR3 protein is CASSPGLDGGYTF. DNA for the CDR3: TGTGCCAGCTCACCAGGACTTGATGGTGGCTACACCTTC.

The rearrangement joins TRBV27 to TRBJ2-1, with 10 bases matching TRBD2. CDR1 is MNHEY and CDR2 is SMNVEV in the germline V gene (reference sequence). The CDR3 extends over 13 amino acids. J was trimmed by 6 bases and V by 6 bases; bases with no gene match: 2. Here the CDR3 DNA reads TGTGCCAGCAGCCTAGCGGGGGTCAATGAGCAGTTCTTC. It specifies CASSLAGVNEQFF.

The rearrangement joins TRBV5-1 to TRBJ2-5; no clear D gene. Germline CDR1 reads SGHRS; CDR2 reads YFSETQ. Trimming took off 4 bases at V and 3 bases at J, with 19 bases between the two ends. The CDR3 totals 16 residues. The CDR3 coding sequence is TGCGCCAGCAGCCCCTCTGGGCCTAACAGAAAAGAGACCCAGTACTTC. Protein sequence: CASSPSGPNRKETQYF.

V and J are TRBV11-2 and TRBJ2-7; the D gene is possibly TRBD2 (5 bases). Trimming removed 4 bases at V and 0 bases at J, with 10 bases between. The CDR3 covers 14 residues. Germline-derived CDR1 and CDR2 are SGHAT and FQNNGV. The CDR3 DNA reads TGTGCCAGCAGCTCTCGAGGGTTCTCCTACGAGCAGTACTTC. Its translation: CASSSRGFSYEQYF.

The chain couples TRBV5-6 to TRBJ1-3; D is ambiguous. The CDR3 sequence is 15 residues long. Germline assignment: CDR1 SGHDT and CDR2 YYEEEE. V was cut by 2 bases and J by 0 bases, with 9 bases left in between. The CDR3 DNA sequence: TGTGCCAGCAGCTTATCTGCTAACTCTGGAAACACCATATATTTT. Translated, it gives CASSLSANSGNTIYF.

Concerning this clone itself: Germline is not matched at one junction end, which may reflect a read error. The J gene is TRBJ1-1, the V gene TRBV7-9; D possibly corresponds to TRBD1 (5 bases). Germline V gene lookup returns CDR1 SEHNR and CDR2 FQNEAQ (reference sequence). This CDR3 region has 12 residues. The CDR3 DNA reads TGTTCCAGCAGCGCTTCTGGGGCTCCTGCTTTCTTT. This codes for CSSSASGAPAFF.

This chain links TRBV30 with TRBJ2-7; 9 bases agree with TRBD1. This CDR3 contains 16 residues. From germline, CDR1 is GTSNPN and CDR2 SVGIG (reference sequence). J lost 4 bases, V lost 5 bases, and 15 bases had no gene match. CDR3 nucleotide sequence: TGTGCCTGGGAGCCGACCCCGGGACAGGGCCTTTACGAGCAGTACTTC. Translation: CAWEPTPGQGLYEQYF.

The J gene is TRBJ2-7, the V gene TRBV7-8; D is unresolved. The length of the CDR3 is 15 residues. The V end was cut by 0 bases, the J end by 6 bases, with 15 bases between. CDR1 and CDR2 from the germline V gene are SGHVS and FQNEAQ. CDR3 DNA sequence: TGTGCCAGCAGCTTAGCGCGGCCGGTCTTCAGCGAGCAGTACTTC. Encoded protein: CASSLARPVFSEQYF.

The CDR3 DNA follows: TGCGCCAGCAGCCAAGTTATAGAGGCTCCCCTCTTGAAACTGTTTTTT. Residues: CASSQVIEAPLLKLFF. The rearrangement links TRBV4-3 to TRBJ1-4; D gene uncertain. The CDR3 spans 16 residues. The germline V and J ends were trimmed by 1 base and 11 bases, with 20 bases remaining between them. Germline CDR1 reads LGHNA; CDR2 reads YSLEER.

The chain recombines TRBV28 with TRBJ1-2; D gene uncertain. Germline CDR1 is MDHEN and CDR2 is SYDVKM. V lost 6 bases and J lost 0, with 5 bases in between. The CDR3 covers 12 residues. The CDR3 nucleotides read TGTGCCAGCAGGGAGCCTAACTATGGCTACACCTTC. It translates to CASREPNYGYTF.

This chain uses TRBV18 with TRBJ2-2, with 8 bases aligning to TRBD1. Germline CDR1 reads KGHSH; CDR2 reads LQKENI. Trimming at V came to 0 bases and at J to 6 bases, leaving 3 bases not matched to a gene. The CDR3 runs to 15 residues. CDR3 residues: CASSPPRQGSGELFF. DNA for the CDR3: TGTGCCAGCTCACCACCTCGACAGGGGTCCGGGGAGCTGTTTTTT.

This clone was observed once. The rearrangement links TRBV7-9 to TRBJ2-7; the D gene is possibly TRBD1 (6 bases). Germline V gives CDR1 SEHNR, CDR2 FQNEAQ (reference sequence). The V and J ends lost 5 bases and 2 bases respectively, with 13 bases between them. The CDR3 sequence is 14 residues long. The DNA of the CDR3 is TGTGCCAGCAGCCACACAGGGTCCCCCTACGAGCAGTACTTC. Translation: CASSHTGSPYEQYF.

This clone turned up a few times. This chain uses TRBV6-1 with TRBJ1-2; D not resolved. V gave up 5 bases and J gave up 4 bases, with 8 bases separating them. CDR3 length: 12 residues. Germline V CDR1 and CDR2: MNHNS, SASEGT. In DNA, the CDR3 is TGTGCCAGCAGTCCGTGGGCCTATGGCTACACCTTC. As protein: CASSPWAYGYTF.

This clone was seen a few times. The chain links TRBV5-1 to TRBJ1-1; D is unresolved. This CDR3 has 14 amino acids. The V end lost 0 bases, the J end lost 4 bases, and 10 bases lay between the germline ends. Germline lookup yields CDR1 SGHRS and CDR2 YFSETQ. In DNA, the CDR3 is TGCGCCAGCAGCTTGGAGGCAGGCACCACTGAAGCTTTCTTT. It is translated as CASSLEAGTTEAFF.

V and J are TRBV14 and TRBJ1-1, with a tentative D call TRBD1 (6 bases). Trimming took off 0 bases at V and 4 bases at J, with 15 bases between the two ends. CDR3 length: 16 residues. Germline V gives CDR1 SGHDN, CDR2 FVKESK. The CDR3 sequence is CASSQDIGGEITEAFF. The CDR3 DNA reads as TGTGCCAGCAGCCAAGATATAGGGGGTGAAATCACTGAAGCTTTCTTT. The complete variable domain, with remaining parts taken from reference TRBV14 and TRBJ1-1, reads EAGVTQFPSHSVIEKGQTVTLRCDPISGHDNLYWYRRVMGKEIKFLLHFVKESKQDESGMPNNRFLAERTGGTYSTLKVQPAELEDSGVYFCASSQDIGGEITEAFFGQGTRLTVV.